This T cell receptor beta chain stems from a study of early T cells in non-severe SARS-CoV-2 infection. Background on the study: Chains from this unsorted whole-blood bulk RNA could not be paired. Study-wide results and caveats: Clonotype matching in VDJdb favored anti-spike CD8 responses and did not capture private and CD4 specificities.

Trimming cost V 3 bases and J 3 bases; bases outside gene matches: 5. Germline values: CDR1 KGHSH, CDR2 LQKENI. CDR3 length equals 14 residues. In the library, individual cDNA molecules carried attached unique molecular identifiers. TCRdb passed the 5' RACE reads through MiXCR, listing each CDR3 protein once. The sample comprises about 71,000 distinct CDR3 sequences, roughly 12% of which are singletons, and 2.5% to 3% rests with the top ten. Comments on this clonotype: Antigen unknown.

The specimen comprised whole blood, sampled at baseline. This sequence joins TRBV18 and TRBJ2-7, with 7 bases lining up with TRBD1. This TCR was sampled from an adult who was a healthcare worker with PCR-confirmed SARS-CoV-2 infection or an uninfected control (not recorded which). The DNA for the CDR3 is TGTGCCAGCTCACCCGACAGGGCTGGCTACGAGCAGTACTTC. Translated: CASSPDRAGYEQYF.